The TCR beta chain under discussion was sequenced for a study of control samples from healthy donors and cancer patients. The assay was immunoSEQ multiplex PCR, and TCRdb's table has in-frame clones only and misses some. This table has 93,000 or so clones, roughly 89% appearing once. The V gene's germline CDR1 is MNHEY and CDR2 SMNVEV (reference sequence). The CDR3 totals 16 residues. Trimming left V 6 bases short and J 0 bases short, with 15 bases between. This chain joins TRBV27 and TRBJ2-1, with D tentatively TRBD2 (5 bases). The specimen sequenced was PBMCs. The source is a man aged 60 to 69 with lung cancer. CDR3 region: CASRIVAGSSYNEQFF. The CDR3 coding sequence is TGTGCCAGCAGAATCGTTGCGGGCAGCTCCTACAATGAGCAGTTCTTC.